This is a list of T cell receptor beta chains from one sample in a study of blood T cell repertoires in COVID-19. Generated by immunoSEQ multiplex PCR, the TCRdb table keeps only in-frame clones and is missing some. The profile shows 150,000 to 160,000 clones, roughly nine tenths of them singletons. Sequencing was done on a sample of peripheral blood. These receptors were collected from a middle-aged woman with acute or convalescent COVID-19. Each CDR3 is given with its conserved first and last residue. D genes are given only for firm matches. Clone size is given for some rows only: seen once, a few or many times, or a class if the clone is expanded.

J,V,size,D,DNA,CDR3
TRBJ2-7,TRBV30,.,.,TGTGCCTGGAGTGTACCGGGGGCCTACGAGCAGTACTTC,CAWSVPGAYEQYF
TRBJ2-1,TRBV11-3,.,TRBD1,TGTGCCAGCAACAGACAGGGGGCGAACAATGAGCAGTTCTTC,CASNRQGANNEQFF
TRBJ1-1,TRBV19,.,.,TGTGCCAGTAACCCCGAGGGGCGAGGGGGCACTGAAGCTTTCTTT,CASNPEGRGGTEAFF
TRBJ2-2,TRBV7-3,.,TRBD1,TGTGCCAGCAGCCCGGCCGGGACAGGGGGCGGCACCGGGGAGCTGTTTTTT,CASSPAGTGGGTGELFF
TRBJ1-6,TRBV7-9,.,TRBD1,TGTGCCAGCAGCTTTACCGGGACAGGGATAGAAACCCTAGGTTCACCCCTCCACTTT,CASSFTGTGIETLGSPLHF
TRBJ2-3,TRBV6-5,once,.,TGTGCCAGCAGCCGGGACACAAACACAGATACGCAGTATTTT,CASSRDTNTDTQYF
TRBJ1-5,TRBV6-5,.,TRBD1,TGTGCCAGCAGTACGGGACAGGGGCGCAATCAGCCCCAGCATTTT,CASSTGQGRNQPQHF
TRBJ2-2,TRBV2,once,.,TGTGCCAGCAGTACGGACACGAACACCGGGGAGCTGTTTTTT,CASSTDTNTGELFF
TRBJ2-2,TRBV7-9,.,.,TGTGCCAGCAGCTTAGCTTGGCCCGGGGAGCTGTTTTTT,CASSLAWPGELFF
TRBJ1-5,TRBV6-4,once,TRBD1,TGTGCCAGCAGTGAGGGACAGGGGGTTCAGCCCCAGCATTTT,CASSEGQGVQPQHF
TRBJ2-6,TRBV4-2,.,.,TGTGCCAGCAGCCAATTTCTAGTCTTGACCTCTGGGGCCAACGTCCTGACTTTC,CASSQFLVLTSGANVLTF
TRBJ2-3,TRBV4-1,.,.,TGCGCCAGCAGCCAAGACCCCGAAAAGGGGTTGGGGACAGATACGCAGTATTTT,CASSQDPEKGLGTDTQYF
TRBJ2-7,TRBV27,once,.,TGTGCCAGCAGTCCCCGGGGTTTCGGGTACTACGAGCAGTACTTC,CASSPRGFGYYEQYF
TRBJ2-1,TRBV19,.,TRBD2,TGTGCCAGTAGGGACGCGGGACTAGGCAATGAGCAGTTCTTC,CASRDAGLGNEQFF
TRBJ1-4,TRBV5-8,.,.,TGTGCCAGCAGCTTGCCGGGACAAACTAATGAAAAACTGTTTTTT,CASSLPGQTNEKLFF
TRBJ1-1,TRBV19,.,.,TGTGCCAGTACGCTAGGCAGGGGGAACACTGAAGCTTTCTTT,CASTLGRGNTEAFF
TRBJ1-5,TRBV2,once,TRBD1,TGTGCCAGCACAGGGGGCGGAGGCAATCAGCCCCAGCATTTT,CASTGGGGNQPQHF
TRBJ1-6,TRBV4-2,few,TRBD1,TGTGCCAGCAGCCAAGATCCCCAAGTAGGCAGGGGGAATTCACCCCTCCACTTT,CASSQDPQVGRGNSPLHF
TRBJ2-1,TRBV19,.,TRBD2,TGTGCCAGTAGTCTATTCCTGGGACTAGCGGCCCGACCCACCCCCGAGCAGTTCTTC,CASSLFLGLAARPTPEQFF
TRBJ2-5,TRBV5-6,.,TRBD1,TGTGCCAGCAGCTTAGACGGGACAGTGTACCAAGAGACCCAGTACTTC,CASSLDGTVYQETQYF
TRBJ1-2,TRBV7-8,.,.,TGTGCCAGCAGCTCGGGAGCTCGCTATGGCTACACCTTC,CASSSGARYGYTF
TRBJ2-1,TRBV7-3,.,.,TGTGCCAGCAGCCAAAGCGGACCGGGGAATGAGCAGTTCTTC,CASSQSGPGNEQFF
TRBJ2-1,TRBV20-1,.,.,TGCAGTGCTAGATCGGACAGACAGCAGTTCTTC,CSARSDRQQFF
TRBJ2-7,TRBV28,.,TRBD1,TGTGCCAGCAGTTTATTCTTTTTCGGGACAGGCTACGAGCAGTACTTC,CASSLFFFGTGYEQYF
TRBJ1-5,TRBV18,few,TRBD1,TGTGCCAGCTCACTGGGGACAGGGGCCCCCGCTGGGCCTCAGCCCCAGCATTTT,CASSLGTGAPAGPQPQHF
TRBJ2-3,TRBV7-2,.,TRBD2,TGTGCCAGCAGCTTAGGTGGGGGGGGTACGCAGTATTTT,CASSLGGGGTQYF
TRBJ2-7,TRBV3-1/TRBV3-2,.,TRBD1,TGTGCCAGCAGCCAACTAGAGGGACAGATTAACTCCTACGAGCAGTACTTC,CASSQLEGQINSYEQYF
TRBJ1-5,TRBV6-5,.,.,TGTGCCAGCAAAGAGGGCCGACAGCCCCAGCATTTT,CASKEGRQPQHF
TRBJ2-2,TRBV13,.,.,TGTGCCAGCAGCTTAGAGAACAGGAGAAACACCGGGGAGCTGTTTTTT,CASSLENRRNTGELFF
TRBJ1-2,TRBV15,.,.,TGTGCCACCAGCACCGGGGAACCCTATGGCTACACCTTC,CATSTGEPYGYTF
TRBJ2-7,TRBV11-1,.,.,TGTGCCAGCAGCCGGACACGAGACTACGAGCAGTACTTC,CASSRTRDYEQYF
TRBJ2-2,TRBV19,.,.,TGTGCCGGCCAATATAAAGGGGAGCTGTTTTTT,CAGQYKGELFF
TRBJ2-7,TRBV5-4,.,TRBD1,TGTGCCAGCAGCTCTCCGGGACAGGGGGCCTACGAGCAGTACTTC,CASSSPGQGAYEQYF
TRBJ1-4,TRBV6-5,.,.,TGTGCCAGCAGTTACTCGGGGGGAGGAGAAAAACTGTTTTTT,CASSYSGGGEKLFF
TRBJ1-6,TRBV2,.,.,TGTGCCAGCATGGGGGGGGTCGGCTATAATTCACCCCTCCACTTT,CASMGGVGYNSPLHF
TRBJ1-2,TRBV30,.,TRBD1,TGTGCCTGGGCGAGACAGGGGCAGGAATATGGCTACACCTTC,CAWARQGQEYGYTF
TRBJ2-6,TRBV30,.,.,TGTGCCTGGAGTGGGGGGGCTGGGGCCAACGTCCTGACTTTC,CAWSGGAGANVLTF
TRBJ1-5,TRBV18,few,.,TGTGCCAGCTCACCAGATAGTACAGTAAGGATTCTTAGCAATCAGCCCCAGCATTTT,CASSPDSTVRILSNQPQHF
TRBJ2-3,TRBV9,.,.,TGTGCCAGCAGCGTAGACCCCCTGGCCTTGGATACGCAGTATTTT,CASSVDPLALDTQYF
TRBJ1-2,TRBV9,.,.,TGTGCCAGCAGCGTAGGCACAGCTAACTATGGCTACACCTTC,CASSVGTANYGYTF
TRBJ1-1,TRBV5-5,.,TRBD1,TGTGCCAGCACCAAAGGGACAGCGATGAACACTGAAGCTTTCTTT,CASTKGTAMNTEAFF
TRBJ2-7,TRBV28,.,.,TGTGCCAGCATAAACCCGGGCAGGGGCTCCTACGAGCAGTACTTC,CASINPGRGSYEQYF
TRBJ2-1,TRBV30,once,TRBD2,TGTGCCTGGAGTGTACGTGTGGTAGCGGGGGTTTACAATGAGCAGTTCTTC,CAWSVRVVAGVYNEQFF